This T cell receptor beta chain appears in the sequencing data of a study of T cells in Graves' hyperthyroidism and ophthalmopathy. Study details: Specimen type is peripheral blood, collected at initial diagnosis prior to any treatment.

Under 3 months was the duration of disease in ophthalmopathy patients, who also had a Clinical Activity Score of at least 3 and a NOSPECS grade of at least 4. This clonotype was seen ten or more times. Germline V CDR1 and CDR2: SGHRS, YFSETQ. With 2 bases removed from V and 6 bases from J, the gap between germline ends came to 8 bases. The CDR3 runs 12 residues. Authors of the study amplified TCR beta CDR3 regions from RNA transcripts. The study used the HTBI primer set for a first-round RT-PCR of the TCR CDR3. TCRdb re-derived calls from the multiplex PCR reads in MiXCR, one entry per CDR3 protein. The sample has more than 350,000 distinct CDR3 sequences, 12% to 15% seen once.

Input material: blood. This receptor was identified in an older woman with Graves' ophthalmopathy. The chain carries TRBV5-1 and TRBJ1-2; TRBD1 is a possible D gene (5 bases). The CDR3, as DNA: TGCGCCAGCAGCTTAGCCAGGGATGGCTACACCTTC. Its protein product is CASSLARDGYTF.